This TCR beta chain is from a study of cytomegalovirus exposure and HLA in healthy donors. Regarding the study as a whole: It was only CMV serostatus that was available as immune exposure information.

Trimming cost V 0 bases and J 2 bases, with 10 bases left between them. The CDR3 totals 16 residues. Germline CDR1 and CDR2: PRHDT and FYEKMQ (reference sequence). PCR amplification relied on 60 Vbeta primers (plus 13 Jbeta primers). Assay: immunoSEQ multiplex PCR; the TCRdb copy retains only in-frame clones and omits some. The sample holds approximately 100,000 clones, roughly 71% seen once. This clone was seen a few times. The antigen remains undetermined. The sequenced sample was PBMCs. This receptor was identified in a woman in her seventies in good health and CMV-seropositive. V and J are TRBV13 and TRBJ1-4, with a tentative D call TRBD1 (5 bases). For the CDR3, the DNA is TGTGCCAGCAGCTTAGGAGGGGCCGCGACTAATGAAAAACTGTTTTTT. As protein: CASSLGGAATNEKLFF.